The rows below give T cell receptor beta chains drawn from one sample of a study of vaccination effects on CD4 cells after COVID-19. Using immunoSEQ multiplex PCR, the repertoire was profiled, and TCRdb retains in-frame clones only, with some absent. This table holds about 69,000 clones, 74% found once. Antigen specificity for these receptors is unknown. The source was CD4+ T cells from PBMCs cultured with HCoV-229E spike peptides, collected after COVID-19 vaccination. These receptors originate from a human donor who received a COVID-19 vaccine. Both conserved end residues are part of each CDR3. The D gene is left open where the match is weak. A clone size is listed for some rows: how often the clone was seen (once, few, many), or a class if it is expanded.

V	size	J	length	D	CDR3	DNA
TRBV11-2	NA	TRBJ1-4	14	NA	CASSFQGINGKLFF	TGTGCCAGCAGCTTTCAGGGAATTAACGGGAAACTGTTTTTT
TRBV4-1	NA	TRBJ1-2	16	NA	CASSQGRGDEDYGYTF	TGCGCCAGCAGCCAAGGGCGGGGGGATGAGGACTATGGCTACACCTTC
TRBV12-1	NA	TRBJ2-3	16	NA	CASSFELADCADTQYF	TGTGCCAGCAGCTTTGAACTAGCAGATTGCGCAGATACGCAGTATTTT
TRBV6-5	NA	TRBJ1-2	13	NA	CASSGDSPYGYTF	TGTGCCAGCAGCGGCGACAGCCCGTATGGCTACACCTTC
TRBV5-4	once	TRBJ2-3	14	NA	CASRSSGGTDTQYF	TGTGCCAGCAGATCTTCCGGCGGCACAGATACGCAGTATTTT
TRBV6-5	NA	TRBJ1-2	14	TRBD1	CASMRDSYTYGYTF	TGTGCCAGCATGAGGGACAGTTATACCTATGGCTACACCTTC
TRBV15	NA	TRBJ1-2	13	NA	CATSRPISYGYTF	TGTGCCACCAGCAGACCGATCTCCTATGGCTACACCTTC
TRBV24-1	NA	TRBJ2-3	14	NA	CATSDPTSSDTQYF	TGTGCCACCAGTGACCCCACTAGTTCAGATACGCAGTATTTT
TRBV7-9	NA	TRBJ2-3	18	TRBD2	CASSPGGAGDLSTDTQYF	TGTGCCAGCAGCCCCGGGGGGGCGGGGGATCTAAGCACAGATACGCAGTATTTT
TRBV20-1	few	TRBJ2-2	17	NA	CSASLWGRSEATGELFF	TGCAGTGCTAGTCTTTGGGGGAGATCCGAGGCGACCGGGGAGCTGTTTTTT
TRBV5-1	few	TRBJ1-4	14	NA	CASSSPGRQEKLFF	TGCGCCAGCAGCTCCCCAGGGCGACAAGAAAAACTGTTTTTT
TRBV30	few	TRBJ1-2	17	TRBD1	CAWSHTPGQALPHGYTF	TGTGCCTGGAGCCATACCCCAGGACAGGCACTACCCCATGGCTACACCTTC
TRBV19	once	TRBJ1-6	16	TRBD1	CASSKIRDRDNSPLHF	TGTGCCAGTAGTAAAATCCGTGACAGGGATAATTCACCCCTCCACTTT
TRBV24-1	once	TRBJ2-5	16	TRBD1	CATSVGTGLLSETQYF	TGTGCCACCAGTGTGGGGACAGGGTTGCTTTCAGAGACCCAGTACTTC
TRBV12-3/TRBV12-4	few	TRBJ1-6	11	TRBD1	CASSQGQALHF	TGTGCCAGCAGCCAAGGACAGGCCCTCCACTTT
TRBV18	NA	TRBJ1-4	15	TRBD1	CASSPRGQGTEKLFF	TGTGCCAGCTCGCCTAGGGGACAGGGGACTGAAAAACTGTTTTTT
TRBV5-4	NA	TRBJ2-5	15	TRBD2	CASSLMTSGQETQYF	TGTGCCAGCAGCTTGATGACTAGCGGGCAAGAGACCCAGTACTTC
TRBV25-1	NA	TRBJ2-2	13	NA	CATLMGANGELFF	TGTGCCACCTTGATGGGGGCTAACGGGGAGCTGTTTTTT
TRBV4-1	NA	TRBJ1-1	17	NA	CASSQDISVPGNTEAFF	TGCGCCAGCAGCCAAGATATATCGGTCCCCGGGAACACTGAAGCTTTCTTT
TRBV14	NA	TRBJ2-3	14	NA	CASSQDLWGPSQYF	TGTGCCAGCAGCCAAGATCTGTGGGGGCCTTCGCAGTATTTT
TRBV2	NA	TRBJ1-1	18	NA	CASSEAPPGRTLNTEAFF	TGTGCCAGCAGTGAAGCCCCCCCCGGCAGGACACTGAACACTGAAGCTTTCTTT
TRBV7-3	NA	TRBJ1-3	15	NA	CASSLHPGSKDTIYF	TGTGCCAGCAGCTTACACCCGGGGAGTAAGGACACCATATATTTT
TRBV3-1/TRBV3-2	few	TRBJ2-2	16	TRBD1	CASRFSGTGNAGELFF	TGTGCCAGCAGATTCTCCGGGACAGGGAACGCCGGGGAGCTGTTTTTT
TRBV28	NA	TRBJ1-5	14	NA	CASSSSTGNQPQHF	TGTGCCAGCAGTTCTAGTACAGGAAATCAGCCCCAGCATTTT
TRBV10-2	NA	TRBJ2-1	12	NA	CASSELVAEQFF	TGCGCCAGCAGTGAGTTAGTCGCTGAGCAGTTCTTC
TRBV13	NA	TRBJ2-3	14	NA	CASSTWTFSDTQYF	TGTGCCAGCAGCACATGGACTTTTTCAGATACGCAGTATTTT
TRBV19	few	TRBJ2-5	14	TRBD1	CASSPTGGAETQYF	TGTGCCAGTAGCCCTACAGGGGGCGCGGAGACCCAGTACTTC
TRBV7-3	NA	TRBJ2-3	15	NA	CASSKGPTSTDTQYF	TGTGCCAGTTCAAAGGGGCCTACTAGCACAGATACGCAGTATTTT
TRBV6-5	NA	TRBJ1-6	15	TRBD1	CASSQIDRDRSPLHF	TGTGCCAGCAGCCAAATCGACAGGGATCGATCACCCCTCCACTTT
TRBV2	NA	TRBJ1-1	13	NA	CASIGDSSIEAFF	TGTGCCAGCATTGGGGACTCCTCAATAGAGGCTTTCTTT
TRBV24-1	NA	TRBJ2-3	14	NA	CATSVTYPTDTQYF	TGTGCCACCAGTGTGACTTACCCCACAGATACGCAGTATTTT
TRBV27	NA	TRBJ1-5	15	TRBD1	CASSLGTGEDQPQHF	TGTGCCAGCAGTTTGGGGACAGGGGAAGATCAGCCCCAGCATTTT
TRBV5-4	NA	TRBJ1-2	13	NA	CASSSETGQGYTF	TGTGCCAGCAGCTCTGAGACAGGTCAGGGCTACACCTTC
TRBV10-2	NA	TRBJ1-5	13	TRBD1	CATAPGGSQPQHF	TGCGCCACCGCCCCAGGGGGCTCTCAGCCCCAGCATTTT
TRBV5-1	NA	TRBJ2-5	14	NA	CASSSGQHQETQYF	TGCGCCAGCAGCTCGGGACAACACCAAGAGACCCAGTACTTC
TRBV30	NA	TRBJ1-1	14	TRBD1	CAWSTDRADTEAFF	TGTGCCTGGAGTACGGACAGGGCCGACACTGAAGCTTTCTTT
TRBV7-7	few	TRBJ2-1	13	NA	CASSLGLYNEQFF	TGTGCCAGCAGCTTAGGGCTCTACAATGAGCAGTTCTTC
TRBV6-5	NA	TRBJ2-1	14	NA	CASSIGRHLAEQFF	TGTGCCAGCAGTATAGGCCGACATCTGGCTGAGCAGTTCTTC
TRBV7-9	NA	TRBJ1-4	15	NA	CASSLGAPNNEKLFF	TGTGCCAGCAGCTTAGGCGCCCCGAATAATGAAAAACTGTTTTTT
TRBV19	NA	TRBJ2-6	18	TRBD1	CASSIFGDRGPGANVLTF	TGTGCCAGTAGTATCTTTGGAGACAGGGGGCCGGGGGCCAACGTCCTGACTTTC
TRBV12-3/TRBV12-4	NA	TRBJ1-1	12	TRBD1	CASSYETGRAFF	TGTGCCAGCAGTTATGAGACAGGGCGAGCTTTCTTT
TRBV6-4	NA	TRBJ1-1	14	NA	CASSPWAFGSEAFF	TGTGCCAGCAGCCCCTGGGCATTCGGGTCTGAAGCTTTCTTT
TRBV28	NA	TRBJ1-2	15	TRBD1	CASSSGGQVNYGYTF	TGTGCCAGCAGTTCAGGGGGACAGGTTAACTATGGCTACACCTTC
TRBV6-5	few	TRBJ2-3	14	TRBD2	CASKYSGTTDTQYF	TGTGCCAGCAAATATAGCGGGACCACAGATACGCAGTATTTT
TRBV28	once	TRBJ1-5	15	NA	CASRPPPQGFQPQHF	TGTGCCAGCAGGCCCCCCCCGCAGGGTTTTCAGCCCCAGCATTTT
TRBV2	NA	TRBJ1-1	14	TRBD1	CASHGFIGGSEAFF	TGTGCCAGCCACGGATTTATAGGGGGCAGCGAAGCTTTCTTT
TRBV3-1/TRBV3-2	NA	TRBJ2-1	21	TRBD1	CASSLHPGQLSRWYRSNEQFF	TGTGCCAGCAGCCTTCACCCGGGACAGCTAAGCCGGTGGTACAGGAGCAATGAGCAGTTCTTC
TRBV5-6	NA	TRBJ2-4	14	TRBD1	CASANRGTKNIQYF	TGTGCCAGCGCCAACAGGGGAACCAAAAACATTCAGTACTTC
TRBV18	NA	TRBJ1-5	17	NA	CASSPRAYEISNQPQHF	TGTGCCAGCTCACCTCGGGCGTATGAAATTAGCAATCAGCCCCAGCATTTT
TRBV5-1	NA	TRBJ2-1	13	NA	CASQRGSYNEQFF	TGCGCCAGCCAAAGAGGCTCCTACAATGAGCAGTTCTTC
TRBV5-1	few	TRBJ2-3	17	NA	CASSKERGSGGTDTQYF	TGCGCCAGCAGCAAAGAAAGGGGGTCGGGAGGCACAGATACGCAGTATTTT
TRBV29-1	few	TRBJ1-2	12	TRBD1	CSVDPGQRGYTF	TGCAGCGTTGACCCGGGACAGAGAGGCTACACCTTC
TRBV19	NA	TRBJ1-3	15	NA	CASIGDLLSGNTIYF	TGTGCCAGTATAGGGGACCTCCTCTCTGGAAACACCATATATTTT
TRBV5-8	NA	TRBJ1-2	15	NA	CASSGGNRVNYGYTF	TGTGCCAGCAGCGGAGGCAACAGGGTTAACTATGGCTACACCTTC